At least ten counts were recorded for the clone carrying this TCR beta chain. CDR1 and CDR2 (germline): MDHEN, SYDVKM. Trimming removed 5 bases from V and 5 bases from J; junction bases left unmatched: 17. This CDR3 is built from 17 residues. This entry comes from a study of Graves' ophthalmopathy and Graves' hyperthyroidism. A diagnosis was made from clinical symptoms together with serum thyroxine, TRAb, thyroid ultrasound and orbital computed tomography. From RNA, the CDR3 regions of TCR beta chains were amplified and sequenced. Second-round multiplex PCR came after first-round RT-PCR with HTBI primers. One entry per CDR3 protein results from TCRdb running MiXCR on the multiplex PCR reads. Seen here are about half a million distinct CDR3 sequences, approximately 15% observed once, and the top ten hold about 10%.

The sequence derives from a woman aged 25 to 45 with Graves' ophthalmopathy. Sequencing input: blood. The chain joins TRBV28 to TRBJ2-7; 8 bases match TRBD2. CDR3 nucleotides: TGTGCCAGCAGTCAGGGGCCCTACGGGAGGGGGGAACACGAGCAGTACTTC. It codes for CASSQGPYGRGEHEQYF.